This T cell receptor beta chain originates from a study of CD8+CD57+ T cells in acquired aplastic anemia. TCR beta VDJ and CDR3 profiles were obtained from a genomic DNA template. Each CDR3 protein is one row after TCRdb ran MiXCR on the reads. The sample carries about 180,000 distinct CDR3 sequences, approximately 48% recorded once. Study results and caveats: Controls and patients did not differ significantly in CD8+ Simpson's diversity. Shared by patients and controls, around 27 CD8+ CDR3s were abundant in patients.

In patients chosen for sequencing, flow cytometry had shown CD8+CD57+ cell expansion. At blood sampling, none of the patients had yet received therapy. V shed 6 bases and J shed 0 bases, with 9 bases lying between them. This CDR3 has 13 residues. Germline-derived CDR1 and CDR2 are SQVTM and ANQGSEA. This clonotype was seen at least ten times. Its antigen is still unknown. Material: sorted CD4+, CD8+, or CD8+CD57+ T cells (not recorded which) from PBMCs. This clonotype was sampled from a human donor with aplastic anemia. The rearrangement joins TRBV29-1 to TRBJ1-5; no definite D call. CDR3: CSVGRDSNQPQHF. For the CDR3, the DNA is TGCAGCGTCGGGAGGGATAGCAATCAGCCCCAGCATTTT.